This entry lists 31 T cell receptor beta chains sequenced from one sample in a study of beta chain features in type 1 diabetes. These receptors' targets are unknown. Expressed TCRB transcripts were sequenced because the isolated RNA had all been reverse transcribed beforehand. Assay used: immunoSEQ multiplex PCR; TCRdb lists only in-frame clones, some missing. This table has about 710,000 clones, roughly an eighth appearing once. Study observations and caveats: Shorter TCRB CDR3s, moderately but significantly so, were found in Type 1 diabetes patients in all four CD4+ subsets.

The sequencing input was naive CD4+ T cells from blood. The receptors were sampled from a young man with type 1 diabetes.

This sequence joins TRBV10-3 and TRBJ1-2; 7 nucleotides match TRBD1. Germline trimming cut 10 bases from V and 5 bases from J; bases unmatched to any gene: 10. Germline V gene lookup returns CDR1 ENHRY and CDR2 SYGVKD. CDR3 length: 13 amino acids. CDR3 sequence (DNA): TGTGCCAGCGAAAATTCGACAGGGTATGGCTACACCTTC. Translating it yields CASENSTGYGYTF.

The J gene is TRBJ1-1, the V gene TRBV7-9; perhaps TRBD1 as D (6 bases). Germline loops: CDR1 SEHNR, CDR2 FQNEAQ (reference sequence). The CDR3 has 14 amino acids. Trimming took 0 bases from V and 5 from J, leaving 10 bases between them. The CDR3 DNA reads TGTGCCAGCAGCTTAGCAGGGGGATTAACTGAAGCTTTCTTT. It encodes CASSLAGGLTEAFF.

This clone occurred a few times. V gene TRBV28 combines with J gene TRBJ2-3; D is undetermined. Trimming cost V 3 bases and J 0 bases, with 7 bases left between them. The CDR3 has 14 residues. CDR1 is MDHEN, CDR2 SYDVKM, per germline. The CDR3 here is CASSLLPSTDTQYF. The CDR3 DNA follows: TGTGCCAGCAGTTTGCTCCCTAGCACAGATACGCAGTATTTT.

There are a few counts of this clone. The rearrangement joins TRBV19 to TRBJ2-1, with D perhaps matching TRBD2 (5 bases). The germline V and J ends were trimmed by 4 bases and 2 bases, with 15 bases remaining between them. Germline V gene data show CDR1 as LNHDA and CDR2 as SQIVND (reference sequence). The CDR3 covers 16 residues. CDR3 DNA sequence: TGTGCCAGTAGTAGCGACGGGATATGGCCCTACAATGAGCAGTTCTTC. Protein sequence: CASSSDGIWPYNEQFF.

In this sample, this clone turned up a few times. The gene calls are TRBV4-2 and TRBJ2-1; D unclear. The germline V gene has CDR1 LGHNA and CDR2 YNFKEQ. The CDR3 covers 13 residues. V lost 3 bases, J lost 7 bases, and 10 bases lay in between. The CDR3 DNA reads as TGTGCCAGCAGCCACGCCCGAACGAATGAGCAGTTCTTC. Its translation is CASSHARTNEQFF.

The genes are TRBV7-2 and TRBJ1-1; D possibly corresponds to TRBD1 (5 bases). Germline V gene sequence: CDR1 SGHTA, CDR2 FQGNSA. The ends were cut back, 3 bases at V and 7 bases at J, with 15 bases in the middle. CDR3 length equals 14 residues. The CDR3 DNA is TGTGCCAGCAGCTTTTATCTTACTAGGGGTGAAGCTTTCTTT. As protein: CASSFYLTRGEAFF. The complete variable domain, with remaining parts taken from reference TRBV7-2 and TRBJ1-1, reads GAGVSQSPSNKVTEKGKDVELRCDPISGHTALYWYRQSLGQGLEFLIYFQGNSAPDKSGLPSDRFSAERTGGSVSTLTIQRTQQEDSAVYLCASSFYLTRGEAFFGQGTRLTVV.

This clone appeared a few times. The chain combines TRBV9 with TRBJ1-1; no clear D. This CDR3 is built from 15 residues. The V end lost 4 bases, the J end lost 6 bases, and 19 bases lay between the germline ends. The germline CDR1 and CDR2 sequences are SGDLS and YYNGEE. CDR3 coding DNA: TGTGCCAGCAGCTTAGACCGAGCCGCTAGGTCTGAAGCTTTCTTT. This sequence encodes CASSLDRAARSEAFF.

The chain links TRBV7-6 to TRBJ1-5; D unresolved. V dropped 5 bases and J dropped 3 bases, with 35 bases sitting between them. Germline CDR1 reads SGHVS; CDR2 reads FNYEAQ. This CDR3 region has 22 residues. The CDR3 DNA follows: TGTGCCAGCAGCCATACGAAAACCCTGACACACGTCGATCTCGGGATCAATCAGCCCCAGCATTTT. It encodes CASSHTKTLTHVDLGINQPQHF.

In regard to this clone: Within the sample, other DNA sequences also encode this same CDR3. This chain links TRBV9 with TRBJ1-5; D gene ambiguous. This CDR3 comprises 12 residues. Germline assignment: CDR1 SGDLS and CDR2 YYNGEE. V was cut by 0 bases and J by 5 bases, with 3 bases left in between. Here the CDR3 reads CASSVGDQPQHF. The CDR3 DNA reads as TGTGCCAGCAGCGTAGGCGATCAGCCCCAGCATTTT.

The rearrangement joins TRBV6-6 to TRBJ1-2, with D maybe TRBD1 (5 bases). The V end lost 11 bases, the J end lost 4 bases, and 26 bases lay between the germline ends. The germline gives CDR1 MNHNY, CDR2 SVGAGI (reference sequence). The CDR3 loop spans 16 amino acids. This CDR3 reads CASRYTVGAMAYGYTF. The CDR3 DNA reads TGTGCCTCGCGATATACTGTCGGGGCGATGGCCTATGGCTACACCTTC.

This chain joins TRBV27 and TRBJ2-3; TRBD2 agrees at 8 bases. Germline values: CDR1 MNHEY, CDR2 SMNVEV (reference sequence). V shed 4 bases, J shed 2 bases, and the junction held 11 bases outside the gene matches. CDR3 length equals 17 residues. CDR3 sequence (DNA): TGTGCCAGCAGTTCCTTGAATAGCGGGGCGCTCACAGATACGCAGTATTTT. Encoded protein: CASSSLNSGALTDTQYF.

This clone was counted a few times. This chain uses TRBV30 with TRBJ1-1; TRBD1 is a possible D gene (5 bases). The CDR3 has 12 residues. V lost 2 bases to trimming and J lost 10 bases, with 14 bases between them. Germline V gene data show CDR1 as GTSNPN and CDR2 as SVGIG (reference sequence). The CDR3 nucleotides are TGTGCCTGGAGTAGCGGGGCAGGGACAGCTTTCTTT. Translation: CAWSSGAGTAFF.

This clone has a handful of counts. The rearrangement uses TRBV14 and TRBJ2-7, with D tentatively TRBD2 (5 bases). Trimming stripped 4 bases from V and 3 bases from J, with 10 bases between. Germline lookup yields CDR1 SGHDN and CDR2 FVKESK. The CDR3 runs to 13 residues. The CDR3 is CASSPRRGYEQYF. The CDR3, as DNA: TGTGCCAGCAGCCCCCGACGGGGCTACGAGCAGTACTTC.

This clone was counted a few times. The CDR3 sequence: CASGGLGELFF. Written as DNA, the CDR3 is TGTGCCAGTGGCGGCCTGGGGGAGCTGTTTTTT. The chain couples TRBV28 to TRBJ2-2; D gene uncertain. This CDR3 is 11 amino acids long. Germline values: CDR1 MDHEN, CDR2 SYDVKM. Trimming left V 9 bases short and J 8 bases short, with 10 bases between.

This clone has more than one count but fewer than ten. The chain carries TRBV6-1 and TRBJ1-2; a weak D match, TRBD1 (6 bases). This CDR3 has 14 amino acids. Germline lookup yields CDR1 MNHNS and CDR2 SASEGT. V lost 6 bases and J 4 bases, leaving 15 bases between the germline ends. This CDR3 is CASSPSRGAYGYTF. In DNA form, the CDR3 reads TGTGCCAGCAGCCCCAGCAGGGGCGCCTATGGCTACACCTTC.

The chain recombines TRBV18 with TRBJ2-7; D is uncertain. Germline lookup yields CDR1 KGHSH and CDR2 LQKENI. Between the trimmed V and J ends, which lost 2 bases and 2 bases, there was a span of 4 bases. The CDR3 is 12 amino acids. CDR3 region: CASSPNPYEQYF. The CDR3 nucleotides read TGTGCCAGCTCACCAAACCCCTACGAGCAGTACTTC.

This clone was observed a handful of times. The chain uses TRBV5-4 and TRBJ1-1, with D unresolved. This CDR3 spans 15 amino acids. Germline V gene lookup returns CDR1 SGHNT and CDR2 YYREEE (reference sequence). The V and J ends lost 4 bases and 3 bases respectively, with 16 bases between them. The CDR3 spells CASSRPGQIDTEAFF. CDR3 coding DNA: TGTGCCAGCAGCAGACCGGGTCAGATAGACACTGAAGCTTTCTTT.

This clone turned up a few times. The CDR3 here is CALVGVSGAYNEQFF. The CDR3 bases are TGTGCCCTAGTGGGTGTGTCGGGGGCCTACAATGAGCAGTTCTTC. The genes are TRBV30 and TRBJ2-1; weak D call: TRBD2 (6 bases). The V gene's germline CDR1 is GTSNPN and CDR2 SVGIG (reference sequence). Trimming pared 8 bases from V and 2 bases from J, leaving 19 bases between. The CDR3 extends over 15 amino acids. Supplemented by reference TRBV30 and TRBJ2-1, the full variable domain reads SQTIHQWPATLVQPVGSPLSLECTVEGTSNPNLYWYRQAAGRGLQLLFYSVGIGQISSEVPQNLSASRPQDRQFILSSKKLLLSDSGFYLCALVGVSGAYNEQFFGPGTRLTVL.

The V gene is TRBV30, the J gene TRBJ2-7; maybe TRBD2 (5 bases). Germline CDR1 reads GTSNPN; CDR2 reads SVGIG (reference sequence). This CDR3 has 15 residues. V lost 2 bases, J lost 3 bases, and 17 bases lay in between. CDR3 region: CAWSYGDSSLYEQYF. The CDR3 coding sequence is TGTGCCTGGAGTTACGGGGATTCGTCTCTCTACGAGCAGTACTTC.

This chain links TRBV25-1 with TRBJ1-1, with 8 bases matching TRBD1. The CDR3 spans 14 residues. The germline CDR1 and CDR2 sequences are MGHDK and SYGVNS. V was pared by 10 bases and J by 4 bases, with 11 bases of the junction left unmatched. Here the CDR3 DNA reads TGTGCCACTTCAGGGGACAGGAGGGGCACTGAAGCTTTCTTT. Translated: CATSGDRRGTEAFF.

Only a few counts were recorded for this clone. The V and J genes are TRBV27 and TRBJ2-1, with 9 bases lining up with TRBD2. CDR3 length: 13 amino acids. CDR1 and CDR2 from the germline V gene are MNHEY and SMNVEV (reference sequence). J lost 6 bases, V lost 10 bases, and 7 bases had no gene match. The DNA of the CDR3 is TGTGCCACCGGACTAGCGTTTAGCAATGAGCAGTTCTTC. This encodes CATGLAFSNEQFF.

In nucleotides, the CDR3 is TGTGCCAGCAGTGAGGGTGGGACAGGGCTCCCCTACGAGCAGTACTTC. Protein product: CASSEGGTGLPYEQYF. The chain recombines TRBV25-1 with TRBJ2-7; 9 nucleotides line up with TRBD1. The CDR3 spans 16 residues. Germline V gene data show CDR1 as MGHDK and CDR2 as SYGVNS. J was trimmed by 2 bases and V by 3 bases; bases with no gene match: 8.

This clone was detected a few times. V gene TRBV29-1 combines with J gene TRBJ2-5; D is ambiguous. With 0 bases removed from V and 5 bases from J, the gap between germline ends came to 28 bases. The CDR3 consists of 19 residues. Per germline, CDR1 SQVTM and CDR2 ANQGSEA. CDR3 region: CSVEEQPRKFRGEVETQYF. For the CDR3, the DNA is TGCAGCGTTGAAGAACAACCAAGAAAATTCCGAGGCGAAGTGGAGACCCAGTACTTC.

This clone was recorded a few times. The V and J genes are TRBV20-1 and TRBJ1-2; D unclear. This CDR3 is 11 amino acids long. Trimming took off 5 bases at V and 2 bases at J, with 6 bases between the two ends. Germline loops: CDR1 DFQATT, CDR2 SNEGSKA (reference sequence). CDR3 region: CSAYGNYGYTF. CDR3 sequence (DNA): TGCAGTGCTTACGGGAACTATGGCTACACCTTC.

The rearrangement uses TRBV30 and TRBJ1-2, with 11 bases identical to TRBD1. This CDR3 has 16 residues. The junction had 12 bases not matched to a gene; V was cut back by 5 bases and J by 4 bases. CDR1 is GTSNPN, CDR2 SVGIG, per germline (reference sequence). The CDR3 DNA reads as TGTGCCTGGGGAGGGGCCCCGGACAGGGGGCCCTATGGCTACACCTTC. Encoded protein: CAWGGAPDRGPYGYTF. The whole variable domain, filled in from reference TRBV30 and TRBJ1-2, reads SQTIHQWPATLVQPVGSPLSLECTVEGTSNPNLYWYRQAAGRGLQLLFYSVGIGQISSEVPQNLSASRPQDRQFILSSKKLLLSDSGFYLCAWGGAPDRGPYGYTFGSGTRLTVV.

This clone was seen only a few times. For the CDR3, the DNA is TGTGCCAGCAGCTTGGGACTAGCGGACTACACAGATACGCAGTATTTT. Translation: CASSLGLADYTDTQYF. The chain employs TRBV7-2 and TRBJ2-3; 11 bases match TRBD2. The CDR3 length is 16 residues. Trimming took 3 bases from V and 2 from J; bases not matched to a gene: 4. CDR1 SGHTA and CDR2 FQGNSA come from the germline V gene.

This clone was recorded a few times. The rearrangement uses TRBV5-6 and TRBJ1-4; perhaps TRBD1 as D (5 bases). CDR3 length: 16 residues. Germline V CDR1 and CDR2: SGHDT, YYEEEE. Trimming removed 2 bases from V and 3 bases from J, with 14 bases in between. For the CDR3, the DNA is TGTGCCAGCAGCTTTGGGGCAGGGATGGCTAATGAAAAACTGTTTTTT. Its translation: CASSFGAGMANEKLFF.

A few counts support this clone. V is TRBV5-1 and J is TRBJ2-5, with 8 bases that match TRBD1. The CDR3 has 16 amino acids. V shed 4 bases, J shed 4 bases, and the junction held 12 bases outside the gene matches. CDR1 is SGHRS, CDR2 YFSETQ, per germline. The chain's CDR3 is CASSLPTGQGGETQYF. The CDR3, as DNA: TGCGCCAGCAGCCTCCCAACTGGACAGGGAGGAGAGACCCAGTACTTC.

CDR3 sequence reads: CASSLAEEQYF. DNA of the CDR3: TGTGCCAGCAGCTTAGCGGAAGAGCAGTACTTC. The chain uses TRBV7-9 and TRBJ2-7; D not certain. Trimming pared 0 bases from V and 7 bases from J, leaving 4 bases between. CDR1 SEHNR and CDR2 FQNEAQ come from the germline V gene (reference sequence). The CDR3 is 11 residues long. Variable domain in full (rest from reference TRBV7-9 and TRBJ2-7): DTGVSQNPRHKITKRGQNVTFRCDPISEHNRLYWYRQTLGQGPEFLTYFQNEAQLEKSRLLSDRFSAERPKGSFSTLEIQRTEQGDSAMYLCASSLAEEQYFGPGTRLTVT.

In its sample, this clone was seen a few times. The same CDR3 can be traced to other DNA sequences in this sample. The chain couples TRBV7-9 to TRBJ2-3, with D unresolved. The length of the CDR3 is 13 residues. V gave up 5 bases and J gave up 0 bases, with 6 bases separating them. Germline V gene data show CDR1 as SEHNR and CDR2 as FQNEAQ (reference sequence). CDR3 residues: CASSLLSTDTQYF. DNA for the CDR3: TGTGCCAGCAGCCTTCTTAGCACAGATACGCAGTATTTT. Combining the CDR3 with reference TRBV7-9 and TRBJ2-3 gives the whole variable domain DTGVSQNPRHKITKRGQNVTFRCDPISEHNRLYWYRQTLGQGPEFLTYFQNEAQLEKSRLLSDRFSAERPKGSFSTLEIQRTEQGDSAMYLCASSLLSTDTQYFGPGTRLTVL.

The rearrangement uses TRBV7-2 and TRBJ2-7; D is unclear. This CDR3 contains 12 residues. Germline V lookup: CDR1 SGHTA, CDR2 FQGNSA. The germline V and J ends were trimmed by 5 bases and 4 bases, with 9 bases remaining between them. The CDR3 nucleotides are TGTGCCAGCAGCGCGACGGTTTACGAGCAGTACTTC. It translates to CASSATVYEQYF.